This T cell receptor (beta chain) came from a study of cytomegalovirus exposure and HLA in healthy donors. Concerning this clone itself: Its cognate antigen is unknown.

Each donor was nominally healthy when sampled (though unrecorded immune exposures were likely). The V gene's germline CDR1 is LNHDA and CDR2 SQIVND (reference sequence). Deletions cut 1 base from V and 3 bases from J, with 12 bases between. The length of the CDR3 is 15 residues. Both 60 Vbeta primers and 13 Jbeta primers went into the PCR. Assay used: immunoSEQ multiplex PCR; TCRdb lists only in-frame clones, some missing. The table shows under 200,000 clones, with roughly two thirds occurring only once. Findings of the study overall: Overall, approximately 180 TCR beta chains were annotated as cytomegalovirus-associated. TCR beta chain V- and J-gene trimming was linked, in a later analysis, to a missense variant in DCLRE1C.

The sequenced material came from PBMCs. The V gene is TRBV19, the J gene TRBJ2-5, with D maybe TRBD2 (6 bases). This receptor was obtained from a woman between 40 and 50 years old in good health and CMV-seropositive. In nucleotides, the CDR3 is TGTGCCAGTAGTATAGGAAATCAGCGGGAAGAGACCCAGTACTTC. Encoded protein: CASSIGNQREETQYF.